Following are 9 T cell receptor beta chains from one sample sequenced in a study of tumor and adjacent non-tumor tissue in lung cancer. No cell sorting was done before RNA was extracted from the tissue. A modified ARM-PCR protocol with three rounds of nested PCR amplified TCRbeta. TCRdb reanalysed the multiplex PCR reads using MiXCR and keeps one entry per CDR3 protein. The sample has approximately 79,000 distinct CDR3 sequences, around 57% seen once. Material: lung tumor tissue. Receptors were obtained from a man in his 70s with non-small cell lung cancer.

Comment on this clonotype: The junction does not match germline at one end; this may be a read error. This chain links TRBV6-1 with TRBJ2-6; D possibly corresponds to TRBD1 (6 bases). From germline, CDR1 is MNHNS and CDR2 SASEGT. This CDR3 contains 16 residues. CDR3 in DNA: TGTACCAACAGTGCCGAGGACAGCTCTGGGGTCAACGTCCTGACTTTC. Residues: CTNSAEDSSGVNVLTF.

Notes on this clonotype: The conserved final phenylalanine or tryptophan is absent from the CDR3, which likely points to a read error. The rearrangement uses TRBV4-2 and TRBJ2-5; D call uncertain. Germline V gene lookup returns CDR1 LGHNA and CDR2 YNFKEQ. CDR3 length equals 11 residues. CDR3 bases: TGTGCCAGCAGCCAAGAAGAGAGCCAGTACCTC. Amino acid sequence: CASSQEESQYL.

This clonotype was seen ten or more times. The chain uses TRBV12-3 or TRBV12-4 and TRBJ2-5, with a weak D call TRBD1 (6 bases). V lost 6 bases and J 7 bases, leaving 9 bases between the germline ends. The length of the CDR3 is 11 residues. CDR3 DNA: TGTGCCAGCAGGCTAGGGGGGACCCAGTACTTC. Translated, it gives CASRLGGTQYF.

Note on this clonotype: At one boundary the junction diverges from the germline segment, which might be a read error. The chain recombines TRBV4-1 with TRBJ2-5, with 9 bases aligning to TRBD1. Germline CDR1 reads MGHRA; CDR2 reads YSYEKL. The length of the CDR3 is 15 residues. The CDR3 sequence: CSSSKVRDRALIQYF. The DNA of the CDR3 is TGCTCCAGCAGCAAAGTCCGGGACAGGGCGTTGATCCAGTACTTC.

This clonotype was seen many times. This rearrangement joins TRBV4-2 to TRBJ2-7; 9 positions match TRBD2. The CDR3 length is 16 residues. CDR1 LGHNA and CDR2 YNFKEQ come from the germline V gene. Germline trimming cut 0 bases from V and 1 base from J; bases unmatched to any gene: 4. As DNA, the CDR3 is TGTGCCAGCAGCCAAGACGGCAGCGGGGGGTCCTACGAGCAGTACTTC. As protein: CASSQDGSGGSYEQYF.

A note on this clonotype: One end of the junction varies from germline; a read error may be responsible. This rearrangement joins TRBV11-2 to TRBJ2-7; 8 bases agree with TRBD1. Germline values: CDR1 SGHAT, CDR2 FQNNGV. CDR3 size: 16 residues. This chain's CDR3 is CASSPIAGTGTYKQYF. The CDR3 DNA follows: TGTGCCAGCAGCCCGATTGCCGGGACAGGTACCTACAAGCAGTATTTC.

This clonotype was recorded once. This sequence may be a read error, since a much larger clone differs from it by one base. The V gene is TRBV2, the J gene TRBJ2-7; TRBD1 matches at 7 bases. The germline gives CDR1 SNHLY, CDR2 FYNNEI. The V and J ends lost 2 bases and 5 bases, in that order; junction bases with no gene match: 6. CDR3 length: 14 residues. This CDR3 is CASSEMDRTNEQYF. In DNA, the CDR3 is TGTGCCAGCAGTGAAATGGACAGGACGAACGAGCAGTACTTC.

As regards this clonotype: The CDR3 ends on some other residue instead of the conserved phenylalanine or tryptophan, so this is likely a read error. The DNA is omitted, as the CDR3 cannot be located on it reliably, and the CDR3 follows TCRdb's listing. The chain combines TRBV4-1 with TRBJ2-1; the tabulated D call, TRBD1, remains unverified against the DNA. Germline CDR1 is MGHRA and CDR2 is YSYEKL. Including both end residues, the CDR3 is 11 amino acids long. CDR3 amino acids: CASSQDGVAFL.

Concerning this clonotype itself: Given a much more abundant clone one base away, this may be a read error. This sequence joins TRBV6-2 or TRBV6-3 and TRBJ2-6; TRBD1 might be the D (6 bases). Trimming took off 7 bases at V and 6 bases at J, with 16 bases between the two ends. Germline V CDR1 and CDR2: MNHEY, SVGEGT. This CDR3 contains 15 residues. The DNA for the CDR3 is TGTGCCAGCACCAGGGGCAGAGCTGAGGCCAACGTCCTGACTTTC. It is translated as CASTRGRAEANVLTF.